Listed here is a single TCR beta chain. The data derive from a study of preoperative IRX-2 immunotherapy in early breast cancer. This CDR3 has 18 amino acids. Germline V gives CDR1 SGHNT, CDR2 YENEEA. V lost 5 bases and J lost 6; bases outside the gene matches: 16. Treatment of the sample: preoperative locoregional IRX-2 cytokine immunotherapy. This table comes from immunoSEQ multiplex PCR, and its TCRdb copy is limited to in-frame clones, with some not included. The sample contains about 98,000 clones, approximately 90% of which appear only once. The rearrangement joins TRBV11-3 to TRBJ2-3; 11 positions match TRBD1. Material: tumor tissue, obtained after IRX-2 immunotherapy. The sequence was obtained from a human donor with breast cancer. The CDR3 loop reads CASSPGQGAPRLGDTQYF. The CDR3 DNA reads as TGTGCCAGCAGCCCCGGACAGGGGGCGCCCAGGTTGGGGGATACGCAGTATTTT.